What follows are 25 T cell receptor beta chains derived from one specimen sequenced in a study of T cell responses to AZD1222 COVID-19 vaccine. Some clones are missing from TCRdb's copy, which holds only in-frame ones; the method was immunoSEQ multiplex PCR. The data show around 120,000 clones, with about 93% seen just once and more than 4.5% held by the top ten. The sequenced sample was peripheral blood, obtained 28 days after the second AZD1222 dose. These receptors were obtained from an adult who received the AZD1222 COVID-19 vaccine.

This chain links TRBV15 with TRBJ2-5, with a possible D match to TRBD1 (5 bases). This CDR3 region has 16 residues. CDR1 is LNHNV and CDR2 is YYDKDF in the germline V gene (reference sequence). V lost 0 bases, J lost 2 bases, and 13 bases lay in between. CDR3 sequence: CATSRDYEAGQETQYF. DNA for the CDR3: TGTGCCACCAGCAGAGATTATGAGGCAGGGCAAGAGACCCAGTACTTC.

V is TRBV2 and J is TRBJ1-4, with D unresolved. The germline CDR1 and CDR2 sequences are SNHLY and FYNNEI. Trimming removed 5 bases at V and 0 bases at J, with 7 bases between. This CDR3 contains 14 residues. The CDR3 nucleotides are TGTGCCAGCAGTCGCACAGCAACTAATGAAAAACTGTTTTTT. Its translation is CASSRTATNEKLFF.

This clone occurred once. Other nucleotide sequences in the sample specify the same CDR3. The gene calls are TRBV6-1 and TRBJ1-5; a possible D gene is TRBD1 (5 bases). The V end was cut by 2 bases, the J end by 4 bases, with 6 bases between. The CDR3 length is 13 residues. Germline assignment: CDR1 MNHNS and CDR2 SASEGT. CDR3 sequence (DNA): TGTGCCAGCAGTGAAAGGGGAAATCAGCCCCAGCATTTT. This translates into CASSERGNQPQHF.

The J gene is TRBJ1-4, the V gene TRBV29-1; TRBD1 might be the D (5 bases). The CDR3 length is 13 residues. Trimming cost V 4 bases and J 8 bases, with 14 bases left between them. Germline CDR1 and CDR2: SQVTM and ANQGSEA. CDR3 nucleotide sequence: TGCAGCGTTGTCTTGCAGGGAGACGAAAAACTGTTTTTT. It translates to CSVVLQGDEKLFF.

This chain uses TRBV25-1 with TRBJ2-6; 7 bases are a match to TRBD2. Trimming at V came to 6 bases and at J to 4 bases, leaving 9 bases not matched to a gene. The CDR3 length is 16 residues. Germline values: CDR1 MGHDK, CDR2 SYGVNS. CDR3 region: CASRIAGAPGANVLTF. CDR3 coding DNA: TGTGCCAGCAGAATTGCGGGAGCTCCGGGGGCCAACGTCCTGACTTTC.

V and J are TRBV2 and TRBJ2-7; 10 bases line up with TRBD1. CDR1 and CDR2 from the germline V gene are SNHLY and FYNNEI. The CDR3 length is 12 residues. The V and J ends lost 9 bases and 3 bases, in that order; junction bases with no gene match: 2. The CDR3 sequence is CARRDRGYEQYF. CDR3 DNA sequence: TGTGCCAGACGGGACAGGGGCTACGAGCAGTACTTC.

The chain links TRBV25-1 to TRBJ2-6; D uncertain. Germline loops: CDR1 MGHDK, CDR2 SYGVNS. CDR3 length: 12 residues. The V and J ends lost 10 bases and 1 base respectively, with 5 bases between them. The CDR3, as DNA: TGTGCCACCAATTCTGGGGCCAACGTCCTGACTTTC. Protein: CATNSGANVLTF.

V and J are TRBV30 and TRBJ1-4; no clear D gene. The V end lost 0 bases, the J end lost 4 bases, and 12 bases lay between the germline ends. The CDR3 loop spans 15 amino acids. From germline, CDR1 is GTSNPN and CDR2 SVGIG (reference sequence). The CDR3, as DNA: TGTGCCTGGAGTGTAATGAAGCGGCGTAATGAAAAACTGTTTTTT. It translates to CAWSVMKRRNEKLFF.

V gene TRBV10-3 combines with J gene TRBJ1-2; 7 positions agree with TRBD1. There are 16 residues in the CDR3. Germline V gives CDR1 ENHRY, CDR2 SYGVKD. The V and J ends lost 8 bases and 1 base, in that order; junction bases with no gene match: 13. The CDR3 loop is CAIAQEGATGNYGYTF. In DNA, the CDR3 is TGTGCCATCGCCCAAGAGGGGGCAACGGGTAACTATGGCTACACCTTC.

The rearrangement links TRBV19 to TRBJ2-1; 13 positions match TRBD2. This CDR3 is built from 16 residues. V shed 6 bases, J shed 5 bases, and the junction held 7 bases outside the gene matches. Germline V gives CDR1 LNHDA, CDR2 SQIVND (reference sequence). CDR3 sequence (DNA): TGTGCCAGTAGCGAAACTGGGACTAGCGGGGACAATGAGCAGTTCTTC. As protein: CASSETGTSGDNEQFF. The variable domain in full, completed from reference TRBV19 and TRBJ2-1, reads DGGITQSPKYLFRKEGQNVTLSCEQNLNHDAMYWYRQDPGQGLRLIYYSQIVNDFQKGDIAEGYSVSREKKESFPLTVTSAQKNPTAFYLCASSETGTSGDNEQFFGPGTRLTVL.

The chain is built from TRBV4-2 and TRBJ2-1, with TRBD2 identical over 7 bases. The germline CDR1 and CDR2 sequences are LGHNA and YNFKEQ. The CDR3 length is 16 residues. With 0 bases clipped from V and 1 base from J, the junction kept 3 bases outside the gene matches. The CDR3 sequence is CASSQDLAVSYNEQFF. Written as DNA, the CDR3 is TGTGCCAGCAGCCAAGACCTAGCGGTATCCTACAATGAGCAGTTCTTC.

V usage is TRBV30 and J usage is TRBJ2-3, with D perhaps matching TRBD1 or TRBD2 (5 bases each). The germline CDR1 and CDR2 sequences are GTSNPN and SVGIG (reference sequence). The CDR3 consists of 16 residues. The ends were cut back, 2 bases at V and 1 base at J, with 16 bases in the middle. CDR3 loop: CAWSPGPSWGTDTQYF. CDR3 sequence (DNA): TGTGCCTGGAGTCCGGGACCCTCCTGGGGCACAGATACGCAGTATTTT. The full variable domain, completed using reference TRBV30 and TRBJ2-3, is SQTIHQWPATLVQPVGSPLSLECTVEGTSNPNLYWYRQAAGRGLQLLFYSVGIGQISSEVPQNLSASRPQDRQFILSSKKLLLSDSGFYLCAWSPGPSWGTDTQYFGPGTRLTVL.

The CDR3 sequence: CASRQNPLSGYNEQFF. DNA for the CDR3: TGTGCCAGCAGGCAAAACCCCCTTAGCGGCTACAATGAGCAGTTCTTC. This chain uses TRBV7-9 with TRBJ2-1, with D possibly TRBD2 on 6 matching bases. V shed 6 bases and J shed 3 bases, with 18 bases lying between them. The CDR3 has 16 amino acids. Per germline, CDR1 SEHNR and CDR2 FQNEAQ (reference sequence).

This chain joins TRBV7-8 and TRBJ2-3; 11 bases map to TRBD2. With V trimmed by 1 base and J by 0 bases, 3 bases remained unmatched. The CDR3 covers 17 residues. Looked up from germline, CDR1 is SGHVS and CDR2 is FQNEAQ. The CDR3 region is CASSLGLAGSSTDTQYF. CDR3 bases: TGTGCCAGCAGCTTAGGACTAGCGGGATCTAGCACAGATACGCAGTATTTT.

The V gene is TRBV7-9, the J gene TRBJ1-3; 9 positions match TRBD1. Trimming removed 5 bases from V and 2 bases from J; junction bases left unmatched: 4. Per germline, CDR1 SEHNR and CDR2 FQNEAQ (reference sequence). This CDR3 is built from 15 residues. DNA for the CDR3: TGTGCCAGCAGCGCCCGGGACAGGGCTGGAAACACCATATATTTT. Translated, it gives CASSARDRAGNTIYF.

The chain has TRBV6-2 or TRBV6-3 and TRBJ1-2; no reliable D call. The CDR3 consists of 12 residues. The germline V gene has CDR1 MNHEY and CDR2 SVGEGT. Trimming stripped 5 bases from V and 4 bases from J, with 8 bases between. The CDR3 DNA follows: TGTGCCAGCAGTGACGTTCTCTATGGCTACACCTTC. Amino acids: CASSDVLYGYTF.

The CDR3 DNA reads TGTGCCAGCAGCCCCGGGCCCGGGAATGAAAAACTGTTTTTT. It is translated as CASSPGPGNEKLFF. The J gene is TRBJ1-4, the V gene TRBV7-2; D gene uncertain. This CDR3 has 14 residues. Per the germline V gene, CDR1 is SGHTA and CDR2 is FQGNSA. V was cut by 5 bases and J by 5 bases, with 12 bases left in between. Full variable domain (missing parts from reference TRBV7-2 and TRBJ1-4): GAGVSQSPSNKVTEKGKDVELRCDPISGHTALYWYRQSLGQGLEFLIYFQGNSAPDKSGLPSDRFSAERTGGSVSTLTIQRTQQEDSAVYLCASSPGPGNEKLFFGSGTQLSVL.

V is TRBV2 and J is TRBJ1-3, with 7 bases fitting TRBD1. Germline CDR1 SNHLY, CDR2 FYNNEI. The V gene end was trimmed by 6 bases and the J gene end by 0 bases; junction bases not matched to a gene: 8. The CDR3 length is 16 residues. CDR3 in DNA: TGTGCCAGCAGGTCACAGGGGCTTCACTCTGGAAACACCATATATTTT. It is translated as CASRSQGLHSGNTIYF.

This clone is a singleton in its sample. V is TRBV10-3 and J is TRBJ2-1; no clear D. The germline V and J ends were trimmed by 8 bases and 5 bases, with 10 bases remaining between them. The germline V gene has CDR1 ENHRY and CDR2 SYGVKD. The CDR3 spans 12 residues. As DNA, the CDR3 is TGTGCCATCGCACCCTGGGACAATGAGCAGTTCTTC. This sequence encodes CAIAPWDNEQFF.

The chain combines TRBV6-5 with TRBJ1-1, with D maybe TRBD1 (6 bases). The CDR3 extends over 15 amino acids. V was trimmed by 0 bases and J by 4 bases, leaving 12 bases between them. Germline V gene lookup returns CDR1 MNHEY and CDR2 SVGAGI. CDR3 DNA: TGTGCCAGCAGTTACTCGGCAGGGGACGGCACTGAAGCTTTCTTT. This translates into CASSYSAGDGTEAFF.

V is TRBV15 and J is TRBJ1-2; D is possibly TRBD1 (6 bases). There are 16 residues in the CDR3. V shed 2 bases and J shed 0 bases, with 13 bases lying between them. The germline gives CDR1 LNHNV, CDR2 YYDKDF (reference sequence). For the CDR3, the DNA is TGTGCCACCAGCAGACCCGGACAGTTATCTAACTATGGCTACACCTTC. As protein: CATSRPGQLSNYGYTF.

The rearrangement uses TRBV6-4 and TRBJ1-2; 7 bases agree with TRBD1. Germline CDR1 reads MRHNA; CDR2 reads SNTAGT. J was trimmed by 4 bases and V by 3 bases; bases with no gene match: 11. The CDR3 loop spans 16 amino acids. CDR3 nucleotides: TGTGCCAGCAGTGATCGGTGGCCGACAGGGTTCTATGGCTACACCTTC. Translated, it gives CASSDRWPTGFYGYTF.

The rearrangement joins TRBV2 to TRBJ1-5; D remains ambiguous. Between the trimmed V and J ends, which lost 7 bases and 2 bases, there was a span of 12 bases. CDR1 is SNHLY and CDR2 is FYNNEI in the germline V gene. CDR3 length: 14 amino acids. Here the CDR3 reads CASKNGPGNQPQHF. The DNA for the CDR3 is TGTGCCAGCAAGAATGGACCGGGCAATCAGCCCCAGCATTTT.

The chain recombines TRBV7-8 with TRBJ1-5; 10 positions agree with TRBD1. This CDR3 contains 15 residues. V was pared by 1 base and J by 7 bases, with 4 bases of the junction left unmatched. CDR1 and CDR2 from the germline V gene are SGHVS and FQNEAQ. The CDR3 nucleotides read TGTGCCAGCAGCTTAGGTCGGACAGGGGGACAGCCCCAGCATTTT. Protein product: CASSLGRTGGQPQHF.

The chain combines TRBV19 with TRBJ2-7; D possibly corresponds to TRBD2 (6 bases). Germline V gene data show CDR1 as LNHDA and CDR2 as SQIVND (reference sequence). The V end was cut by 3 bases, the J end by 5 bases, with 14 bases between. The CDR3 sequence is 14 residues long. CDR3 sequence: CASSITGGTHEQYF. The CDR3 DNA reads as TGTGCCAGTAGTATTACGGGCGGGACTCACGAGCAGTACTTC.